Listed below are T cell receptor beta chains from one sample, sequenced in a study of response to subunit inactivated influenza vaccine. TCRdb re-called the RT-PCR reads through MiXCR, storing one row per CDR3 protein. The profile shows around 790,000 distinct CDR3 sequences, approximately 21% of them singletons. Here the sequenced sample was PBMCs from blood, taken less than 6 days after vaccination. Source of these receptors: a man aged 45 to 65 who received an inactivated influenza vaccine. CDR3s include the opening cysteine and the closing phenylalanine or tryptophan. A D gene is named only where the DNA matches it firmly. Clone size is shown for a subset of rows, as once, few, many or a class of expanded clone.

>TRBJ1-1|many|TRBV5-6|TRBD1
CASSPWDRENTEAFF
TGTGCCAGCAGCCCATGGGACAGAGAAAACACTGAAGCTTTCTTT
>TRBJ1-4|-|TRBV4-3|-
CASSQDRGPPEKLFF
TGCGCCAGCAGCCAAGATCGGGGCCCTCCTGAAAAACTGTTTTTT
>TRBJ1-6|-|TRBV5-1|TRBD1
CASSLLPPGQDSYNSPLHF
TGCGCCAGCAGCTTGTTGCCCCCTGGACAGGACTCCTATAATTCACCCCTCCACTTT
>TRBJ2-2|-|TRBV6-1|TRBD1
CASRKNRGNTGELFF
TGTGCCAGCAGGAAAAACAGGGGGAACACCGGGGAGCTGTTTTTT
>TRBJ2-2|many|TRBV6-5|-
CASSYIGGGTGELFF
TGTGCCAGCAGTTACATCGGAGGGGGCACCGGGGAGCTGTTTTTT
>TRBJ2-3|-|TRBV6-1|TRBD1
CASSQPGQEDTQYF
TGTGCCAGCAGTCAACCGGGACAGGAGGATACGCAGTATTTT
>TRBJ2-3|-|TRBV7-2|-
CASSQRGGLGTDTQYF
TGTGCCAGCAGCCAACGTGGGGGGCTGGGCACAGATACGCAGTATTTT
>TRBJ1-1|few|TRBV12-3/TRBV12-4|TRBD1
CASSLQGKRTEAFF
TGTGCCAGCAGTCTACAGGGGAAAAGGACTGAAGCTTTCTTT
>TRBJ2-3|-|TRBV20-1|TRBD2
CSAREAGGPWTDTQYF
TGCAGTGCTAGGGAAGCGGGAGGGCCATGGACAGATACGCAGTATTTT
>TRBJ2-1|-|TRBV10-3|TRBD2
CAISEGTSRGEQFF
TGTGCCATCAGTGAAGGGACTAGCAGGGGTGAGCAGTTCTTC
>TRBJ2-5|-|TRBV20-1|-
CSRMRRETQYF
TGCAGCCGTATGCGACGAGAGACCCAGTACTTC
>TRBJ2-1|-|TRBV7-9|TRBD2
CASSLTGTSGGYNEQFF
TGTGCCAGCAGCTTAACCGGGACTAGCGGGGGATACAATGAGCAGTTCTTC
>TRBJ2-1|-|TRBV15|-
CATSRDPASGWNEQFF
TGTGCCACCAGCAGAGATCCGGCAAGCGGGTGGAATGAGCAGTTCTTC
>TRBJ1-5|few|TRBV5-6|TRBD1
CASSKRTGNNQPQHF
TGTGCCAGCAGCAAGAGGACAGGGAACAATCAGCCCCAGCATTTT
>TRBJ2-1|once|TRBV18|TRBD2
CASSPGTSEGNEQFF
TGTGCCAGCTCACCCGGGACTAGCGAAGGGAATGAGCAGTTCTTC
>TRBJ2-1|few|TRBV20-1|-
CSARGGTFAGGNEQFF
TGCAGTGCTAGAGGGGGGACTTTTGCAGGGGGCAATGAGCAGTTCTTC
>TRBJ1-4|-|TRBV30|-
CAWSVETREKLFF
TGTGCCTGGAGTGTAGAAACCCGAGAAAAACTGTTTTTT
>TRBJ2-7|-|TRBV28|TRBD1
CATTRGSSYEQYF
TGTGCCACCACCAGGGGGAGCTCCTACGAGCAGTACTTC
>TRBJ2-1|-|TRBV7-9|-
CASCERYNEQFF
TGTGCCAGCTGCGAAAGGTACAATGAGCAGTTCTTC
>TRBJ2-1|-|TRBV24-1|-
CATNRDVNEQFF
TGTGCCACTAACCGGGACGTCAATGAGCAGTTCTTC
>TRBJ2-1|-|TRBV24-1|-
CATSAGDYYNEQFF
TGTGCCACCAGTGCGGGTGACTACTACAATGAGCAGTTCTTC
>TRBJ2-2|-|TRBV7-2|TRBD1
CASSPNRGGTGELFF
TGTGCCAGCAGCCCCAACAGGGGTGGGACCGGGGAGCTGTTTTTT
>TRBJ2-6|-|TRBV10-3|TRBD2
CAITSGRGPGANVLTF
TGTGCCATCACTTCCGGGAGGGGCCCTGGGGCCAACGTCCTGACTTTC
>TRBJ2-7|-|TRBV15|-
CATSSGTRAYEQYF
TGTGCCACCAGCAGTGGGACCAGGGCCTACGAGCAGTACTTC
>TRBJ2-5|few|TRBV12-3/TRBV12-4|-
CASSFTTATRETQYF
TGTGCCAGCAGTTTCACCACAGCCACCCGCGAGACCCAGTACTTC
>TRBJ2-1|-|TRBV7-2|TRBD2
CASSLDSGQVYEQFF
TGTGCCAGCAGCTTAGATAGCGGGCAGGTCTATGAGCAGTTCTTC
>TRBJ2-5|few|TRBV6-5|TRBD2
CASSYVGGQETQYF
TGTGCCAGCAGTTACGTCGGGGGGCAAGAGACCCAGTACTTC
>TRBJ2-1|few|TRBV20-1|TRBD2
CSAEVAGGPYNEQFF
TGCAGTGCGGAAGTAGCGGGGGGGCCTTACAATGAGCAGTTCTTC
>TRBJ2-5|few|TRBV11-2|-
CASSPTLGPPVETQYF
TGTGCCAGCAGCCCCACCCTGGGCCCCCCTGTGGAGACCCAGTACTTC
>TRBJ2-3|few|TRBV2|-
CASSEWWVTDTQYF
TGTGCCAGCAGCGAATGGTGGGTCACAGATACGCAGTATTTT
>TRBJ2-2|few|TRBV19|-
CASSIPRATGELFF
TGTGCCAGTAGTATTCCCAGGGCCACCGGGGAGCTGTTTTTT
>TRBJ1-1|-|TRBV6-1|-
CASTPGTGTEAFF
TGTGCCAGCACACCCGGGACGGGGACTGAAGCTTTCTTT
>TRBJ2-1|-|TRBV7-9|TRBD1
CASSLDRGKGTEQFF
TGTGCCAGCAGCTTAGACAGGGGCAAGGGGACTGAGCAGTTCTTC
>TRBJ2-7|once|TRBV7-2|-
CASSLVGQGGEQYF
TGTGCCAGCAGCTTAGTGGGGCAGGGGGGCGAGCAGTACTTC
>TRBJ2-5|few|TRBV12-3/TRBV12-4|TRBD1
CASSLRGPLQETQYF
TGTGCCAGCAGTTTAAGGGGGCCGCTCCAAGAGACCCAGTACTTC
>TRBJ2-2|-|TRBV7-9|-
CASSFRRGELFF
TGTGCCAGCAGCTTTCGGCGGGGGGAGCTGTTTTTT
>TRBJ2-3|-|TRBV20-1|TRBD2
CSARGTSGRLDTQYF
TGCAGTGCTAGGGGGACTAGCGGGAGATTAGATACGCAGTATTTT
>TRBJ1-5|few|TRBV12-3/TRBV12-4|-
CASSTRTLNQPQHF
TGTGCCAGCAGTACGCGTACCCTTAATCAGCCCCAGCATTTT
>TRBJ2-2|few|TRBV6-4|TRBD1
CASSLTGEVTGELFF
TGTGCCAGCAGTCTGACAGGGGAGGTCACCGGGGAGCTGTTTTTT
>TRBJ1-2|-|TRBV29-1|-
CSATLGGGYGYTF
TGCAGCGCAACCTTGGGGGGCGGTTATGGCTACACCTTC
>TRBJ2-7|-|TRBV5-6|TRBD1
CASSYNRGPYEQYF
TGTGCCAGCAGCTACAACAGGGGGCCCTACGAGCAGTACTTC
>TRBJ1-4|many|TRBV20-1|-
CSARVAWEVANEKLFF
TGCAGTGCTAGAGTGGCGTGGGAGGTGGCTAATGAAAAACTGTTTTTT
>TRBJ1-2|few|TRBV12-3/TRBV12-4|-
CASSLQPNYGYTF
TGTGCCAGCAGTTTACAACCCAACTATGGCTACACCTTC
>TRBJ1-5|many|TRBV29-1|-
CSVGTGDGNQPQHF
TGCAGCGTGGGGACGGGGGATGGCAATCAGCCCCAGCATTTT
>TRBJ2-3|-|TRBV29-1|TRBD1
CSVPGQGRTDTQYF
TGCAGCGTTCCGGGACAGGGGAGAACAGATACGCAGTATTTT
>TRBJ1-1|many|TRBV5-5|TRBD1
CASSLDRGLNTEAFF
TGTGCCAGCAGCTTGGACAGGGGGTTGAACACTGAAGCTTTCTTT
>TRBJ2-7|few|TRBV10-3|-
CTSGGNLYEQYF
TGTACCAGTGGGGGGAACTTATACGAGCAGTACTTC
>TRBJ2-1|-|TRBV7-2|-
CASRPRTAHNEQFF
TGTGCCAGCAGGCCCAGGACAGCACACAATGAGCAGTTCTTC
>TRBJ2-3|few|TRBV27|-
CASSLKGVEGTDTQYF
TGTGCCAGCAGTTTGAAAGGGGTTGAAGGCACAGATACGCAGTATTTT
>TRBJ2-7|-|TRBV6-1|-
CASSLADGNGHEQYF
TGTGCCAGCAGCTTGGCCGACGGGAACGGGCACGAGCAGTACTTC